The clone carrying this T cell receptor beta chain has more than one count but fewer than ten. TCRdb independently ran MiXCR on the 5' RACE reads; one entry per CDR3 protein. In the table there are under 55,000 distinct CDR3 sequences, about a fifth of which are singletons. These data originate in a study of chronic HIV infection and antiretroviral therapy. V shed 6 bases and J shed 1 base, with 18 bases lying between them. This CDR3 has 16 residues. Looked up from germline, CDR1 is MNHNY and CDR2 is SVGAGI (reference sequence). The TCR sequence derives from an adult who had HIV and had not received antiretroviral therapy, or was an uninfected healthy control (not recorded which). V and J are TRBV6-6 and TRBJ1-1; D possibly corresponds to TRBD1 (6 bases). Sequences were obtained from peripheral blood. The CDR3 here is CASRAQQGYQNTEAFF. The CDR3, as DNA: TGTGCCAGCAGGGCACAACAGGGATACCAGAACACTGAAGCTTTCTTT.